Listed below are T cell receptor beta chains from one sample, sequenced in a study of cytomegalovirus exposure and HLA in healthy donors. Here immunoSEQ multiplex PCR was the method, and the copy in TCRdb shows in-frame clones only, minus some. The repertoire includes 150,000 to 200,000 clones, roughly 70% of them detected once, and around 3.1% sits in the top ten. The sequencing input was PBMCs. These receptors were collected from a male donor in good health and CMV-seronegative. CDR3s include the opening cysteine and the closing phenylalanine or tryptophan. D genes are given only for firm matches. Clone size appears in some rows only: once, few, many, or a class for an expanded clone.

TRBV27	once	TRBD2	TRBJ2-3	TGTGCCGTCCGTCGGGACTATTCGTCAGATACGCAGTATTTT	CAVRRDYSSDTQYF
TRBV5-1	once	TRBD2	TRBJ2-1	TGCGCCAGCAGCTTGGGACTAGCGGGGGGGCAGTTCTTC	CASSLGLAGGQFF
TRBV19	few	TRBD1	TRBJ1-2	TGTGCCAGTAGTACCGGGACAGGTCAAGGCTACACCTTC	CASSTGTGQGYTF
TRBV5-4	NA	NA	TRBJ1-6	TGTGCCAGCAGCTTAGTTCAGGGCAAGAATTCACCCCTCCACTTT	CASSLVQGKNSPLHF
TRBV28	NA	NA	TRBJ2-3	TGTGCCAGCACTACAGGGATGTTTCCAGATACGCAGTATTTT	CASTTGMFPDTQYF
TRBV27	NA	NA	TRBJ1-1	TGTGCCAGCAGTCTGCAGGTGAACACTGAAGCTTTCTTT	CASSLQVNTEAFF
TRBV29-1	NA	NA	TRBJ2-3	TGCAGCGCAATTGGGCCCACCACCGTCACAGATACGCAGTATTTT	CSAIGPTTVTDTQYF
TRBV7-2	once	NA	TRBJ1-1	TGTGCCAGCAGCTCGCGGGGGGGTATGAACACTGAAGCTTTCTTT	CASSSRGGMNTEAFF
TRBV7-9	NA	NA	TRBJ1-1	TGTGCCAGCAGCTTAGTGGGGGGGCGGGACACTGAAGCTTTCTTT	CASSLVGGRDTEAFF
TRBV9	few	NA	TRBJ2-3	TGTGCCAGCAGCGTAGAGGCAAGGGGCGCCCTTAGCACAGATACGCAGTATTTT	CASSVEARGALSTDTQYF
TRBV4-3	NA	TRBD1	TRBJ1-5	TGCGCCAGCAGCGAAGACAGGGGAAGCAATCAGCCCCAGCATTTT	CASSEDRGSNQPQHF
TRBV7-2	once	TRBD2	TRBJ2-3	TGTGCCAGCAGCTTAGTTTGGGGGGGGAGCACAGATACGCAGTATTTT	CASSLVWGGSTDTQYF
TRBV15	NA	NA	TRBJ2-7	TGTGCCACCAGCAGAGATCGGCCCAAGCGCCGAGACTCCGAGCAGTACTTC	CATSRDRPKRRDSEQYF
TRBV5-1	NA	NA	TRBJ2-1	TGCGCCAGCAGCCCGGGACAAACTTCTGAGCAGTTCTTC	CASSPGQTSEQFF
TRBV14	NA	TRBD1	TRBJ2-1	TGTGCCAGCAGCCAAGAGCCAGGGGGCTATTCACCGGAGCAGTTCTTC	CASSQEPGGYSPEQFF
TRBV28	few	NA	TRBJ1-1	TGTGCCAGCAGTCCCCGCCTTCGACAGCGTCGATCCCTCTTT	CASSPRLRQRRSLF
TRBV25-1	NA	TRBD1	TRBJ1-1	TGTGCCAGCAGTGAATCCCCAGGGGGCGGAAGGAACACTGAAGCTTTCTTT	CASSESPGGGRNTEAFF
TRBV7-3	NA	TRBD2	TRBJ2-1	TGTGCCAGCAGCTTATTTGGCGGGAGCACCTACAATGAGCAGTTCTTC	CASSLFGGSTYNEQFF
TRBV5-4	NA	TRBD2	TRBJ2-7	TGTGCCAGCAGCTTGGGGGCGAGCGGGGGGAGAGAGCAGTACTTC	CASSLGASGGREQYF
TRBV7-3	NA	TRBD1	TRBJ1-2	TGTGCCAGCAGCTCGACAGGGGATAACTATGGCTACACCTTC	CASSSTGDNYGYTF
TRBV27	NA	NA	TRBJ1-6	TGTGCCAGCAGTTTAGAGGGCAACAATTCACCCCTCCACTTT	CASSLEGNNSPLHF
TRBV23-1	NA	NA	TRBJ2-1	TGCGCCAGCAGTCAACCACGGGTGGGTGAGCAGTTCTTC	CASSQPRVGEQFF
TRBV2	NA	TRBD1	TRBJ1-4	TGTGCCAGCAGGAGAGGACAGGGGAGACTGTTTTTT	CASRRGQGRLFF
TRBV28	few	TRBD2	TRBJ2-7	TGTGCCAGCAGTTTCGGTCTAGCGGTCTCCTACGAGCAGTACTTC	CASSFGLAVSYEQYF
TRBV25-1	NA	TRBD1	TRBJ2-4	TGTGCCAGCAGTCCTGCAGGGACAGGGGGAGCCAAAAACATTCAGTACTTC	CASSPAGTGGAKNIQYF
TRBV27	few	TRBD2	TRBJ2-1	TGTGCCAGCACTCTGGTTGCGGGAGAAGGCTACAATGAGCAGTTCTTC	CASTLVAGEGYNEQFF
TRBV2	NA	TRBD1	TRBJ1-4	TGTGCCAGCAGTACACAGGGGTATGAAAAACTGTTTTTT	CASSTQGYEKLFF
TRBV6-1	NA	TRBD2	TRBJ2-3	TGTGCCAGCAGTCGACTAGCGGGGTACACAGATACGCAGTATTTT	CASSRLAGYTDTQYF